Listed below are T cell receptor beta chains from one sample, sequenced in a study of blood T cell repertoires in COVID-19. Sequenced by immunoSEQ multiplex PCR; TCRdb stores in-frame clones only, minus some. The table includes 150,000 to 200,000 clones, about 81% detected once. Material for sequencing was peripheral blood. Receptor source: a woman aged 55-75 years with COVID-19, enrolled during active disease. Each CDR3 is given with its conserved first and last residue. Each record gives: clone size, D gene, J gene, V gene, CDR3 protein, CDR3 DNA. A D gene is named only where the DNA matches it firmly. Clone size appears in some rows only: once, few, many, or a class for an expanded clone.

abundance: NA; d_gene: NA; j_gene: TRBJ1-4; v_gene: TRBV5-1; CDR3aa: CASSYDTVNEKLFF; CDR3nt: TGCGCCAGCAGCTACGACACAGTTAATGAAAAACTGTTTTTT
abundance: NA; d_gene: TRBD2; j_gene: TRBJ2-3; v_gene: TRBV5-1; CDR3aa: CASSPFIPSGGADTQYF; CDR3nt: TGCGCCAGCAGCCCGTTCATCCCGTCCGGGGGGGCTGATACGCAGTATTTT
abundance: NA; d_gene: TRBD1; j_gene: TRBJ2-7; v_gene: TRBV7-2; CDR3aa: CASRSPGQGAKQYF; CDR3nt: TGTGCCAGCAGATCTCCGGGACAGGGGGCGAAGCAGTACTTC
abundance: NA; d_gene: NA; j_gene: TRBJ1-2; v_gene: TRBV28; CDR3aa: CASCAPGTGGYTF; CDR3nt: TGTGCCAGCTGTGCTCCGGGGACTGGGGGCTACACCTTC
abundance: NA; d_gene: NA; j_gene: TRBJ2-5; v_gene: TRBV24-1; CDR3aa: CATSAIGGDQETQYF; CDR3nt: TGTGCCACCAGTGCTATAGGGGGGGACCAAGAGACCCAGTACTTC
abundance: NA; d_gene: TRBD2; j_gene: TRBJ2-3; v_gene: TRBV18; CDR3aa: CASSSPGLAGGSYTQYF; CDR3nt: TGTGCCAGCTCATCTCCGGGACTAGCGGGGGGATCCTATACGCAGTATTTT
abundance: NA; d_gene: NA; j_gene: TRBJ2-2; v_gene: TRBV11-2; CDR3aa: CASNQGRWTGGDTGELFF; CDR3nt: TGTGCCAGCAACCAGGGACGTTGGACTGGGGGCGACACCGGGGAGCTGTTTTTT
abundance: NA; d_gene: NA; j_gene: TRBJ1-2; v_gene: TRBV4-1; CDR3aa: CASSGPANRNYYGYTF; CDR3nt: TGCGCCAGCAGCGGCCCGGCCAACAGGAACTACTATGGCTACACCTTC
abundance: NA; d_gene: TRBD1; j_gene: TRBJ1-2; v_gene: TRBV28; CDR3aa: CASSIRQGASYGYTF; CDR3nt: TGTGCCAGCAGTATCCGACAGGGGGCTAGCTATGGCTACACCTTC
abundance: NA; d_gene: NA; j_gene: TRBJ1-3; v_gene: TRBV28; CDR3aa: CASPDSSGNTIYF; CDR3nt: TGTGCCAGCCCTGACTCCTCTGGAAACACCATATATTTT
abundance: NA; d_gene: NA; j_gene: TRBJ1-4; v_gene: TRBV7-2; CDR3aa: CASRLIGGGEKLFF; CDR3nt: TGTGCCAGCAGACTCATCGGGGGTGGAGAAAAACTGTTTTTT
abundance: NA; d_gene: NA; j_gene: TRBJ2-5; v_gene: TRBV12-3/TRBV12-4; CDR3aa: CASRGDWEETQYF; CDR3nt: TGTGCCAGCAGAGGAGATTGGGAGGAGACCCAGTACTTC
abundance: NA; d_gene: TRBD1; j_gene: TRBJ1-2; v_gene: TRBV28; CDR3aa: CASSTGGYGYTF; CDR3nt: TGTGCCAGCAGCACAGGGGGTTATGGCTACACCTTC
abundance: NA; d_gene: NA; j_gene: TRBJ2-7; v_gene: TRBV10-3; CDR3aa: CAISEWAGTYEQYF; CDR3nt: TGTGCCATCAGTGAGTGGGCAGGGACCTACGAGCAGTACTTC
abundance: NA; d_gene: NA; j_gene: TRBJ1-4; v_gene: TRBV6-6; CDR3aa: CASSYSGGDNEKLFF; CDR3nt: TGTGCCAGCAGTTACTCGGGCGGGGATAATGAAAAACTGTTTTTT
abundance: NA; d_gene: TRBD1; j_gene: TRBJ2-5; v_gene: TRBV4-2; CDR3aa: CASSHGTGGRETQYF; CDR3nt: TGTGCCAGCAGCCATGGAACAGGGGGCCGGGAGACCCAGTACTTC
abundance: NA; d_gene: TRBD1; j_gene: TRBJ1-1; v_gene: TRBV10-3; CDR3aa: CAIRGGTGDEAFF; CDR3nt: TGTGCCATCAGGGGGGGGACAGGAGATGAAGCTTTCTTT
abundance: NA; d_gene: NA; j_gene: TRBJ2-1; v_gene: TRBV5-1; CDR3aa: CASSLGLAPYNEQFF; CDR3nt: TGCGCCAGCAGCTTGGGGTTAGCGCCGTACAATGAGCAGTTCTTC
abundance: NA; d_gene: NA; j_gene: TRBJ2-1; v_gene: TRBV6-4; CDR3aa: CASRERNEQFF; CDR3nt: TGTGCCAGCAGAGAGAGAAATGAGCAGTTCTTC
abundance: NA; d_gene: NA; j_gene: TRBJ1-2; v_gene: TRBV28; CDR3aa: CASSSNPDTVHYGYTF; CDR3nt: TGTGCCAGCAGTTCCAACCCCGACACGGTGCACTATGGCTACACCTTC
abundance: few; d_gene: TRBD1; j_gene: TRBJ1-3; v_gene: TRBV29-1; CDR3aa: CSAGQGTSGNTIYF; CDR3nt: TGCAGCGCGGGACAGGGGACTAGTGGAAACACCATATATTTT
abundance: NA; d_gene: TRBD1; j_gene: TRBJ2-1; v_gene: TRBV29-1; CDR3aa: CSVVSPDRESYNEQFF; CDR3nt: TGCAGCGTTGTTAGTCCCGACAGGGAATCCTACAATGAGCAGTTCTTC
abundance: NA; d_gene: NA; j_gene: TRBJ2-2; v_gene: TRBV28; CDR3aa: CASRVALAGFPGELFF; CDR3nt: TGTGCCAGCAGGGTAGCCCTTGCGGGGTTTCCCGGGGAGCTGTTTTTT
abundance: NA; d_gene: TRBD2; j_gene: TRBJ2-2; v_gene: TRBV5-1; CDR3aa: CASSPDGLAGVLLTGELFF; CDR3nt: TGCGCCAGCAGCCCAGATGGACTAGCGGGAGTCCTCCTAACCGGGGAGCTGTTTTTT
abundance: NA; d_gene: NA; j_gene: TRBJ2-2; v_gene: TRBV13; CDR3aa: CASSPSTKTRTLFF; CDR3nt: TGTGCCAGCAGCCCTTCCACCAAAACCAGAACCCTGTTTTTT
abundance: NA; d_gene: TRBD2; j_gene: TRBJ2-2; v_gene: TRBV27; CDR3aa: CASSGAGGHLVGELFF; CDR3nt: TGTGCCAGCAGTGGGGCGGGGGGGCATCTGGTCGGGGAGCTGTTTTTT
abundance: NA; d_gene: TRBD1; j_gene: TRBJ2-1; v_gene: TRBV3-1/TRBV3-2; CDR3aa: CASSQVDRSNEQFF; CDR3nt: TGTGCCAGCAGCCAAGTGGACAGGTCCAATGAGCAGTTCTTC
abundance: NA; d_gene: NA; j_gene: TRBJ2-2; v_gene: TRBV3-1/TRBV3-2; CDR3aa: CASSQDIFGELFF; CDR3nt: TGTGCCAGCAGCCAAGATATTTTCGGGGAGCTGTTTTTT
abundance: few; d_gene: NA; j_gene: TRBJ2-1; v_gene: TRBV4-2; CDR3aa: CASSQAFRGQQFF; CDR3nt: TGTGCCAGCAGCCAAGCTTTCAGGGGTCAGCAGTTCTTC
abundance: few; d_gene: TRBD1; j_gene: TRBJ1-1; v_gene: TRBV7-8; CDR3aa: CASSLGQGMGSEAFF; CDR3nt: TGTGCCAGCAGCTTAGGACAGGGTATGGGGTCTGAAGCTTTCTTT
abundance: few; d_gene: TRBD1; j_gene: TRBJ2-7; v_gene: TRBV28; CDR3aa: CASSYIKSGQGGIIKQYF; CDR3nt: TGTGCCAGCAGTTATATAAAAAGCGGACAGGGAGGAATTATTAAGCAGTACTTC
abundance: NA; d_gene: NA; j_gene: TRBJ1-3; v_gene: TRBV5-1; CDR3aa: CASSLDGRLSGNTIYF; CDR3nt: TGCGCCAGCAGCTTGGATGGCAGGCTCTCTGGAAACACCATATATTTT
abundance: NA; d_gene: TRBD1; j_gene: TRBJ1-5; v_gene: TRBV7-9; CDR3aa: CASSFRTGQNSNQPQHF; CDR3nt: TGTGCCAGCAGCTTCCGGACAGGTCAAAATAGCAATCAGCCCCAGCATTTT
abundance: NA; d_gene: NA; j_gene: TRBJ2-7; v_gene: TRBV7-2; CDR3aa: CASSLVTGLSSYEQYF; CDR3nt: TGTGCCAGCAGCTTAGTCACAGGCCTTAGCTCCTACGAGCAGTACTTC
abundance: NA; d_gene: NA; j_gene: TRBJ2-2; v_gene: TRBV5-1; CDR3aa: CASSSRGNTGELFF; CDR3nt: TGCGCCAGCAGCTCGCGGGGGAACACCGGGGAGCTGTTTTTT
abundance: NA; d_gene: NA; j_gene: TRBJ2-3; v_gene: TRBV28; CDR3aa: CASTKSPTGGTDTQYF; CDR3nt: TGTGCCAGCACCAAATCCCCGACCGGGGGCACAGATACGCAGTATTTT